These 5 T cell receptor beta chains share one sample of origin, sequenced in a study of T cell repertoires in cytomegalovirus infection. TCRdb re-called the reads through MiXCR, storing one row per CDR3 protein. Here the sample spans around 310,000 distinct CDR3 sequences, roughly a sixth being singletons. Input material: PBMCs. These receptors all come from a human donor in good health (CMV status not recorded). Some clones in this sample may be carry-over from other donors' samples.

This chain joins TRBV7-3 and TRBJ2-7; D uncertain. V lost 3 bases and J 2 bases, leaving 14 bases between the germline ends. In germline, CDR1 is SGHTA, CDR2 FQGTGA. This CDR3 region has 15 residues. Here the CDR3 DNA reads TGTGCCAGCAGCTTCAGACTTCCACCACCCTACGAGCAGTACTTC. It specifies CASSFRLPPPYEQYF.

This clonotype was counted many times. This chain connects TRBV7-8 to TRBJ2-1; D not certain. Germline assignment: CDR1 SGHVS and CDR2 FQNEAQ. CDR3 size: 17 residues. Trimming cost V 1 base and J 0 bases, with 13 bases left between them. CDR3 sequence (DNA): TGTGCCAGCAGCTTAGGTGGCGTCGGCAGCTCCTACAATGAGCAGTTCTTC. Protein: CASSLGGVGSSYNEQFF.

In this sample, this clonotype turned up many times. For the CDR3, the DNA is TGTGCCAGCAGCTTCGCCCAAAACACAGATACGCAGTATTTT. Residues: CASSFAQNTDTQYF. The chain uses TRBV7-2 and TRBJ2-3, with unresolved D. The CDR3 is made up of 14 amino acids. From germline, CDR1 is SGHTA and CDR2 FQGNSA. V was cut by 3 bases and J by 2 bases, with 9 bases left in between.

This clonotype was detected many times. The chain has TRBV7-2 and TRBJ2-7, with 8 bases lining up with TRBD2. J lost 0 bases, V lost 0 bases, and 1 base had no gene match. There are 15 residues in the CDR3. Germline-derived CDR1 and CDR2 are SGHTA and FQGNSA. The CDR3 sequence is CASSLASGVSYEQYF. The CDR3 DNA is TGTGCCAGCAGCTTAGCTAGCGGGGTCTCCTACGAGCAGTACTTC.

V is TRBV19 and J is TRBJ1-2; D not certain. The CDR3 extends over 12 amino acids. CDR1 is LNHDA and CDR2 is SQIVND in the germline V gene (reference sequence). V dropped 6 bases and J dropped 2 bases, with 7 bases sitting between them. CDR3 sequence reads: CASSSQNYGYTF. The CDR3 bases are TGTGCCAGTAGCTCTCAGAACTATGGCTACACCTTC.